Each of the 10 T cell receptor beta chains below was sequenced from the same sample in a study of T cell responses to AZD1222 COVID-19 vaccine. TCRdb's copy holds only in-frame clones and misses some; the assay was immunoSEQ multiplex PCR. The table has around 150,000 clones, roughly 90% seen once; the top ten hold over 1.5%. Source: peripheral blood, taken on day 0 of AZD1222 vaccination. These receptors all come from an adult in good health.

The chain is built from TRBV18 and TRBJ2-7; 7 nucleotides match TRBD1. The trim removed 4 bases at V and 5 bases at J, leaving 2 bases unmatched. The CDR3 runs to 12 residues. The germline gives CDR1 KGHSH, CDR2 LQKENI. As DNA, the CDR3 is TGTGCCAGCTCACGGGACAGAAACGAGCAGTACTTC. This gives the protein CASSRDRNEQYF.

The chain couples TRBV7-9 to TRBJ1-4; D is uncertain. The CDR3 contains 14 residues. The germline gives CDR1 SEHNR, CDR2 FQNEAQ (reference sequence). V lost 5 bases and J 10 bases, leaving 17 bases between the germline ends. The CDR3 protein is CASSEGSTGSKLFF. CDR3 coding DNA: TGTGCCAGCAGCGAAGGGTCGACGGGGTCAAAACTGTTTTTT.

The rearrangement joins TRBV7-9 to TRBJ1-1; unclear D gene. V lost 5 bases and J lost 4, with 14 bases in between. The CDR3 is made up of 14 amino acids. Germline V gene data show CDR1 as SEHNR and CDR2 as FQNEAQ (reference sequence). The CDR3 DNA is TGTGCCAGCAGCGCCGAAGTTTATCGCACTGAAGCTTTCTTT. It codes for CASSAEVYRTEAFF.

The chain joins TRBV24-1 to TRBJ1-2; the D is unclear. The CDR3 contains 13 residues. Germline V gives CDR1 KGHDR, CDR2 SFDVKD. The ends were cut back, 3 bases at V and 5 bases at J, with 9 bases in the middle. The CDR3: CATSDQRDYGYTF. The DNA for the CDR3 is TGTGCCACCAGTGATCAGAGGGATTATGGCTACACCTTC.

V gene TRBV5-1 combines with J gene TRBJ2-5, with D tentatively TRBD1 or TRBD2 (5 bases each). Trimming took off 1 base at V and 3 bases at J, with 10 bases between the two ends. Germline V lookup: CDR1 SGHRS, CDR2 YFSETQ. The CDR3 sequence is 14 residues long. CDR3 bases: TGCGCCAGCAGCTTGTCCGGGACGGAAGAGACCCAGTACTTC. Translated: CASSLSGTEETQYF.

This rearrangement joins TRBV4-1 to TRBJ1-6; D not resolved. CDR1 MGHRA and CDR2 YSYEKL come from the germline V gene. Trimming took off 4 bases at V and 2 bases at J, with 18 bases between the two ends. This CDR3 region has 18 residues. CDR3 DNA sequence: TGCGCCAGCAGCCGTAAGCTCTATGCGGGGACCTATAATTCACCCCTCCACTTT. It specifies CASSRKLYAGTYNSPLHF.

The chain employs TRBV7-8 and TRBJ2-1, with D unresolved. This CDR3 has 15 amino acids. Trimming took off 5 bases at V and 2 bases at J, with 13 bases between the two ends. Germline V gene data show CDR1 as SGHVS and CDR2 as FQNEAQ. This CDR3 reads CASSARSVPYNEQFF. DNA for the CDR3: TGTGCCAGCAGCGCGCGTTCGGTTCCCTACAATGAGCAGTTCTTC.

V gene TRBV7-9 combines with J gene TRBJ2-3, with TRBD1 identical over 8 bases. The germline gives CDR1 SEHNR, CDR2 FQNEAQ (reference sequence). Trimming took 5 bases from V and 1 from J; bases not matched to a gene: 11. This CDR3 has 17 residues. The CDR3 DNA reads as TGTGCCAGCAGCCGACTTGCCTCGGGACAGGGCACAGATACGCAGTATTTT. Residues: CASSRLASGQGTDTQYF.

The J gene is TRBJ2-3, the V gene TRBV6-4; 11 positions match TRBD2. V shed 3 bases, J shed 4 bases, and the junction held 6 bases outside the gene matches. The CDR3 has 16 amino acids. CDR1 MRHNA and CDR2 SNTAGT come from the germline V gene. CDR3 sequence reads: CASSDSGTSGSDTQYF. In DNA, the CDR3 is TGTGCCAGCAGTGATTCTGGGACTAGCGGCTCAGATACGCAGTATTTT.

This clone was observed a single time. V is TRBV9 and J is TRBJ1-3; D unclear. From germline, CDR1 is SGDLS and CDR2 YYNGEE. The CDR3 is made up of 11 amino acids. Trimming took 9 bases from V and 4 from J, leaving 8 bases between them. Here the CDR3 DNA reads TGTGCCACCCTACGGGGAAACACCATATATTTT. Amino acid sequence: CATLRGNTIYF.